A selection of T cell receptor beta chains follows, all from one sample in a study of T cell repertoires in cytomegalovirus infection. TCRdb called the reads again in MiXCR, with one record for every CDR3 protein. Of 200,000 to 300,000 distinct CDR3 sequences listed, approximately 9.2% are singletons. The sequenced sample was PBMCs. The receptor set was obtained from a human donor in good health (CMV status not recorded). Some clones in this sample may be carry-over from other donors' samples. CDR3s include the opening cysteine and the closing phenylalanine or tryptophan. The D gene is left open where the match is weak. Clone size, where shown, is once, few, many, or a class for clones that have expanded.

D,size,J,V,DNA,CDR3
NA,NA,TRBJ2-6,TRBV29-1,TGCAGCGTTGGGGGGAGTTCTGGGGCCAACGTCCTGACTTTC,CSVGGSSGANVLTF
NA,few,TRBJ2-3,TRBV18,TGTGCCAGCTCACCACCTCCCGGAGATACGCAGTATTTT,CASSPPPGDTQYF
TRBD1,NA,TRBJ1-4,TRBV28,TGTGCCAGCAGTCACCGACAGGGATATTCAACTAATGAAAAACTGTTTTTT,CASSHRQGYSTNEKLFF
NA,many,TRBJ1-2,TRBV7-2,TGTGCCAGCGGATTCGCCAGGCCGAACTATGGCTACACCTTC,CASGFARPNYGYTF
NA,many,TRBJ1-6,TRBV20-1,TGCAGTGCCCCACCAAGCTCCTATAATTCACCCCTCCACTTT,CSAPPSSYNSPLHF
NA,many,TRBJ2-5,TRBV7-2,TGTGCCAGCAGCCTTACTAGAGATCAAGAGACCCAGTACTTC,CASSLTRDQETQYF
TRBD2,few,TRBJ2-5,TRBV7-2,TGTGCCAGCAGCGCGCGGGGGGGCCTAGGGGAGACCCAGTACTTC,CASSARGGLGETQYF
NA,NA,TRBJ2-5,TRBV18,TGTGCCAGCTCACCAATTACTAGGGGGGCGATTAAGCCCCAAGAGACCCAGTACTTC,CASSPITRGAIKPQETQYF
TRBD1,NA,TRBJ1-5,TRBV7-2,TGTGCCAGCAGCTCGGGACAGACCCATCAGCCCCAGCATTTT,CASSSGQTHQPQHF
NA,many,TRBJ1-5,TRBV6-8,TGTGCCAGCACGCACCCCAGGTGGGATCAGCCCCAGCATTTT,CASTHPRWDQPQHF
NA,few,TRBJ1-2,TRBV11-3,TGTGCCAGCAGCTCACAGGGCACGTTTCATGGCTACACCTTC,CASSSQGTFHGYTF
NA,NA,TRBJ1-4,TRBV2,TGTGCCAGCATTGGTGAAAAACTGTTTTTT,CASIGEKLFF
NA,NA,TRBJ1-5,TRBV28,TGTGCCAACTCACCGGGAGCCAAAGGGAGCAATCAGCCCCAGCATTTT,CANSPGAKGSNQPQHF
TRBD2,many,TRBJ2-7,TRBV7-2,TGTGCCAGCAGCTTAGACGGGGGGGTCCTCTCCTACGAGCAGTACTTC,CASSLDGGVLSYEQYF
TRBD1,many,TRBJ2-1,TRBV7-2,TGTGCCAGCAGCTTGGACAGGGGGCTTTACAATGAGCAGTTCTTC,CASSLDRGLYNEQFF
TRBD2,NA,TRBJ2-3,TRBV9,TGTGCCAGCAGCGTAGAAAGCGGGGGGACCACAGATACGCAGTATTTT,CASSVESGGTTDTQYF
NA,many,TRBJ1-1,TRBV20-1,TGCAGTGCGGCGGACGGGAACACTGAAGCTTTCTTT,CSAADGNTEAFF
TRBD1,many,TRBJ2-1,TRBV5-1,TGCGCCAGCAGCTCTGAGGACAGGTCTTACAATGAGCAGTTCTTC,CASSSEDRSYNEQFF
TRBD1,many,TRBJ2-5,TRBV7-2,TGTGCCAGCAGCTTAAGGGGGCGTGAGACCCAGTACTTC,CASSLRGRETQYF
NA,many,TRBJ2-3,TRBV7-2,TGTGCCAGCAGTTCGGGACACGGCACAGATACGCAGTATTTT,CASSSGHGTDTQYF
NA,many,TRBJ1-6,TRBV5-4,TGTGCCAGCAGCTTGGATCCGGACAGCAGGAATTCACCCCTCCACTTT,CASSLDPDSRNSPLHF
NA,NA,TRBJ2-7,TRBV3-1,TGTGCCAGCAGCCAGTCCGGGACTTCTCGCGGCGAGCAGTACTTC,CASSQSGTSRGEQYF
NA,NA,TRBJ1-2,TRBV18,TGTGCCAGCTCATCCTCCCAGGGCTATGGCTACACCTTC,CASSSSQGYGYTF
NA,many,TRBJ2-7,TRBV28,TGTGCCAGCAGCTCGAGGGGGTCCGAGCAGTACTTC,CASSSRGSEQYF
TRBD2,many,TRBJ2-7,TRBV4-3,TGCGCCAGCAGCCAAGATTTAGCGGGACCGTGGGGCGAGCAGTACTTC,CASSQDLAGPWGEQYF
NA,few,TRBJ1-1,TRBV11-2,TGTGCCAGCAGCTTAGATCTCCGCGGCGAGGGCGTCGCTTTCTTT,CASSLDLRGEGVAFF
TRBD1,many,TRBJ2-1,TRBV20-1,TGCAGTGCTGGAGCCGGGACAGGGGGCGGGGAGCAGTTCTTC,CSAGAGTGGGEQFF
TRBD1,many,TRBJ2-5,TRBV7-9,TGTGCCAGCAGCCGCACCGGGACAGGGGACCAAGAGACCCAGTACTTC,CASSRTGTGDQETQYF
TRBD1,many,TRBJ1-6,TRBV7-2,TGTGCCAGCAGCCCCTCCCGGGGACAGGGTAATTCACCCCTCCACTTT,CASSPSRGQGNSPLHF
NA,many,TRBJ2-7,TRBV7-2,TGTGCCAGCAGCTTGGGGCTGGGACGGAACTACGAGCAGTACTTC,CASSLGLGRNYEQYF
NA,few,TRBJ2-7,TRBV4-3,TGCGCCAGCAGCCAAGAAAGAAACAGGGTCTACGAGCAGTACTTC,CASSQERNRVYEQYF
NA,many,TRBJ2-7,TRBV7-2,TGTGCCAGCAGCTTAGGGGGGGCTCACTCCTACGAGCAGTACTTC,CASSLGGAHSYEQYF
NA,few,TRBJ2-7,TRBV5-1,TGCGCCAGCAGCAGCGGGGGACAGGGAAGCACCTACGAGCAGTACTTC,CASSSGGQGSTYEQYF
NA,many,TRBJ1-2,TRBV18,TGTGCCAGCTCACACTCGACCGGAAGCCTAGCTAACTATGGCTACACCTTC,CASSHSTGSLANYGYTF
NA,many,TRBJ1-5,TRBV6-2/TRBV6-3,TGTGCCAGCAGTCTGCAGGGCCAGCCCCAGCATTTT,CASSLQGQPQHF
NA,few,TRBJ1-1,TRBV10-3,TGTGCCATCAGTTCAGGGGTTGGCACTGAAGCTTTCTTT,CAISSGVGTEAFF
NA,many,TRBJ2-3,TRBV6-6,TGTGCCAGCAGTTACAATCTCGGACTTTTCGTATACGCAGATACGCAGTATTTT,CASSYNLGLFVYADTQYF
TRBD2,many,TRBJ2-7,TRBV7-8,TGTGCCAGCAGCCCCGGGACTAGCTCATTGTCCTACGAGCAGTACTTC,CASSPGTSSLSYEQYF
NA,many,TRBJ1-2,TRBV7-2,TGTGCCAGCAGCCCAGGTACAGGGACCTATGGCTACACCTTC,CASSPGTGTYGYTF
NA,few,TRBJ2-7,TRBV27,TGTGCCAGCAGCAATGGGGGAACAGGGCTGAGGGAGCAGTACTTC,CASSNGGTGLREQYF
NA,few,TRBJ2-7,TRBV6-1,TGTGCCAGCAGCTTTTCGGGGCGGGATGGGGAGCAGTACTTC,CASSFSGRDGEQYF
NA,NA,TRBJ1-4,TRBV11-2,TGTGCCAGCAGCACCAAGTGGTCGGCTAATGAAAAACTGTTTTTT,CASSTKWSANEKLFF
TRBD1,few,TRBJ2-7,TRBV11-2,TGTGCCAGCAGCAGGGGACAGGAGATCTACGAGCAGTACTTC,CASSRGQEIYEQYF
NA,many,TRBJ2-1,TRBV28,TGTGCCAGCAGTTTACCGACGGTAAGCTCCTACAATGAGCAGTTCTTC,CASSLPTVSSYNEQFF
NA,many,TRBJ1-2,TRBV7-8,TGTGCCAGCAGCTTAGATGAGATAACGGCAGGCTACACCTTC,CASSLDEITAGYTF
TRBD2,NA,TRBJ2-7,TRBV6-6,TGTGCCAGCAGTTACTCGAGGCGGGGGTCCCCCTACGAGCAGTACTTC,CASSYSRRGSPYEQYF
NA,many,TRBJ1-1,TRBV7-2,TGTGCCAGCAGCCATACCCCGTCGGGCGAAGCTTTCTTT,CASSHTPSGEAFF
NA,many,TRBJ2-5,TRBV7-2,TGTGCCAGCAGCTTATGGATGGGGAAAGAGACCCAGTACTTC,CASSLWMGKETQYF
NA,many,TRBJ2-7,TRBV5-1,TGCGCCAGCAGCTTCGGGGACATCACCTACGAGCAGTACTTC,CASSFGDITYEQYF
TRBD2,many,TRBJ2-2,TRBV7-2,TGTGCCAGCGTCCTAGCGGGGGCTGCCACCGGGGAGCTGTTTTTT,CASVLAGAATGELFF
NA,many,TRBJ1-2,TRBV7-2,TGTGCCAGCAGCTTCCAGGCAGGGGCGGAGGGCTACACCTTC,CASSFQAGAEGYTF